These 18 T cell receptor beta chains originate from one sample sequenced in a study of human T cells and chemical hapten exposure. The time point was: patch test 3, about 24 weeks after DPC sensitization. Treatment in this sample: therapeutic diphenylcyclopropenone sensitization with weekly scalp DPC. One entry per CDR3 protein, called by TCRdb with MiXCR from the RACE reads. The sample includes about 170,000 distinct CDR3 sequences, roughly 26% of them seen just once. This material consisted of whole blood, taken in connection with sensitization to the hapten diphenylcyclopropenone (DPC). These receptors were obtained from a woman between 18 and 29 years old with alopecia areata. Some clones in this sample may be carry-over from other donors' samples.

This clonotype occurred many times. The chain links TRBV4-1 to TRBJ2-2, with 9 bases that match TRBD2. The germline CDR1 and CDR2 sequences are MGHRA and YSYEKL. J was trimmed by 3 bases and V by 1 base; bases with no gene match: 18. The CDR3 loop spans 21 amino acids. CDR3 amino acids: CASSQALGGTGGGADTGELFF. The CDR3 DNA reads as TGCGCCAGCAGCCAAGCCCTAGGCGGAACTGGCGGGGGGGCGGACACCGGGGAGCTGTTTTTT.

The CDR3, as DNA: TGCAGTGCTAAACGTGCGGGCTCTGGCAACGAGCAGTACTTC. Translation gives CSAKRAGSGNEQYF. V usage is TRBV20-1 and J usage is TRBJ2-7; tentative D call: TRBD2 (5 bases). The CDR3 runs 14 residues. V shed 4 bases and J shed 5 bases, with 18 bases lying between them. The germline CDR1 and CDR2 sequences are DFQATT and SNEGSKA (reference sequence).

This clonotype was found a few times. This sequence joins TRBV25-1 and TRBJ1-4, with 7 bases fitting TRBD1. The germline gives CDR1 MGHDK, CDR2 SYGVNS. The J segment lost 5 bases and the V segment lost 5 bases, leaving 5 bases of the junction unmatched. This CDR3 has 14 residues. The CDR3 loop reads CASSSRDSNEKLFF. Here the CDR3 DNA reads TGTGCCAGCAGTAGCCGGGACAGCAATGAAAAACTGTTTTTT. The entire variable domain, with the rest obtained from reference TRBV25-1 and TRBJ1-4, is as follows: EADIYQTPRYLVIGTGKKITLECSQTMGHDKMYWYQQDPGMELHLIHYSYGVNSTEKGDLSSESTVSRIRTEHFPLTLESARPSHTSQYLCASSSRDSNEKLFFGSGTQLSVL.

V gene TRBV29-1 combines with J gene TRBJ1-2; TRBD1 agrees at 11 bases. Germline V gene sequence: CDR1 SQVTM, CDR2 ANQGSEA. V lost 1 base, J lost 6 bases, and 4 bases stayed unmatched. The CDR3 totals 14 residues. The CDR3 is CSVEAQDRGHGYTF. CDR3 nucleotides: TGCAGCGTTGAAGCCCAGGACAGGGGGCATGGCTACACCTTC.

In DNA form, the CDR3 reads TGCAGTTCTCCCCCATGGTGGGGGGAGGAACGCACTGAAGCTTTCTTT. Translation gives CSSPPWWGEERTEAFF. V gene TRBV20-1 combines with J gene TRBJ1-1; D may be TRBD1 (5 bases). This CDR3 has 16 residues. Deletions cut 8 bases from V and 4 bases from J, with 26 bases between. Germline V gene lookup returns CDR1 DFQATT and CDR2 SNEGSKA (reference sequence).

This clonotype was detected a few times. The V call is TRBV7-2, the J call TRBJ2-7; 8 nucleotides line up with TRBD1. The ends lost 5 bases at V and 2 bases at J; junction bases unmatched: 5. CDR1 is SGHTA and CDR2 is FQGNSA in the germline V gene. This CDR3 has 14 residues. CDR3 nucleotide sequence: TGTGCCAGCAGCCCGCCGGACAGGGCCTACGAGCAGTACTTC. Encoded protein: CASSPPDRAYEQYF.

This clonotype was recorded only once. The CDR3, as DNA: TGCGCCAGCAGCTTGGCGGGGGGTGCTGAGACCCAGTACTTC. Protein sequence: CASSLAGGAETQYF. The chain recombines TRBV5-1 with TRBJ2-5; 7 nucleotides line up with TRBD2. Germline loops: CDR1 SGHRS, CDR2 YFSETQ. V lost 0 bases to trimming and J lost 5 bases; unmatched junction nucleotides: 4. The CDR3 totals 14 residues.

This clonotype was seen a few times. The V gene is TRBV7-2, the J gene TRBJ1-2; perhaps TRBD1 as D (5 bases). The CDR3 totals 14 residues. Germline-derived CDR1 and CDR2 are SGHTA and FQGNSA. V lost 5 bases, J lost 4 bases, and 14 bases lay in between. CDR3 region: CASSLSGAAYGYTF. As DNA, the CDR3 is TGTGCCAGCAGCCTTTCCGGGGCAGCCTATGGCTACACCTTC.

V gene TRBV6-5 combines with J gene TRBJ2-5, with 9 bases matching TRBD2. After removal of 2 bases from V and 5 bases from J, the junction contained 6 bases not matched to a gene. Germline CDR1 is MNHEY and CDR2 is SVGAGI. This CDR3 comprises 15 residues. The CDR3 DNA reads TGTGCCAGCAGTTACCGCGGGGGGGCGTATGAGACCCAGTACTTC. Encoded protein: CASSYRGGAYETQYF.

This clonotype turned up a few times. The rearrangement uses TRBV25-1 and TRBJ2-5; TRBD1 aligns across 7 bases. Trimming at V came to 3 bases and at J to 5 bases, leaving 12 bases not matched to a gene. There are 16 residues in the CDR3. Germline CDR1 and CDR2: MGHDK and SYGVNS. CDR3: CASSELHRGFIETQYF. In nucleotides, the CDR3 is TGTGCCAGCAGTGAGCTACACAGGGGCTTTATCGAGACCCAGTACTTC. The full variable domain, its missing parts supplied by reference TRBV25-1 and TRBJ2-5, is EADIYQTPRYLVIGTGKKITLECSQTMGHDKMYWYQQDPGMELHLIHYSYGVNSTEKGDLSSESTVSRIRTEHFPLTLESARPSHTSQYLCASSELHRGFIETQYFGPGTRLLVL.

The rearrangement links TRBV24-1 to TRBJ1-2; possibly TRBD1 for D (6 bases). With 5 bases removed from V and 4 bases from J, the gap between germline ends came to 16 bases. The CDR3 runs 15 residues. Germline-derived CDR1 and CDR2 are KGHDR and SFDVKD. CDR3 coding DNA: TGTGCCACCAGTGCCTCTTGGGAACAGGGCTATGGCTACACCTTC. This gives the protein CATSASWEQGYGYTF.

This clonotype was counted a few times. The chain employs TRBV6-2 or TRBV6-3 and TRBJ2-3; D is ambiguous. Germline V gene sequence: CDR1 MNHEY, CDR2 SVGEGT. V lost 4 bases and J 4 bases, leaving 9 bases between the germline ends. The CDR3 runs to 13 residues. CDR3 amino acids: CASSSTAADTQYF. DNA of the CDR3: TGTGCCAGCAGTTCGACGGCCGCAGATACGCAGTATTTT.

The chain combines TRBV2 with TRBJ1-5, with D uncertain. Germline CDR1 is SNHLY and CDR2 is FYNNEI. V dropped 7 bases and J dropped 9 bases, with 16 bases sitting between them. CDR3 size: 13 residues. The DNA for the CDR3 is TGTGCCAGCAAGGATTTCTTGGAGGCGCCCCAGCATTTT. Protein product: CASKDFLEAPQHF.

Only a few counts were recorded for this clonotype. The chain has TRBV4-1 and TRBJ1-5; no reliable D call. The CDR3 sequence is 13 residues long. Germline CDR1 is MGHRA and CDR2 is YSYEKL. Trimming cost V 0 bases and J 5 bases, with 5 bases left between them. The CDR3 coding sequence is TGCGCCAGCAGCCAAGATTTAGATCAGCCCCAGCATTTT. It codes for CASSQDLDQPQHF.

This clonotype was seen only a few times. V usage is TRBV14 and J usage is TRBJ2-3; TRBD2 matches at 7 bases. Germline CDR1 is SGHDN and CDR2 is FVKESK. The V gene end was trimmed by 4 bases and the J gene end by 6 bases; junction bases not matched to a gene: 10. The length of the CDR3 is 15 residues. The CDR3 sequence is CASSLTSRKADTQYF. CDR3 DNA sequence: TGTGCCAGCAGCCTGACTAGCAGAAAGGCTGATACGCAGTATTTT.

Ten or more counts support this clonotype. The chain couples TRBV20-1 to TRBJ2-2; tentatively, D is TRBD1 (6 bases). CDR3 length: 12 residues. V lost 3 bases and J 5 bases, leaving 7 bases between the germline ends. Germline assignment: CDR1 DFQATT and CDR2 SNEGSKA (reference sequence). The CDR3 reads CSASGQTGELFF. In DNA, the CDR3 is TGCAGTGCTAGTGGACAGACCGGGGAGCTGTTTTTT.

This rearrangement joins TRBV2 to TRBJ1-4; D is uncertain. Germline values: CDR1 SNHLY, CDR2 FYNNEI. V shed 6 bases and J shed 8 bases, with 16 bases lying between them. CDR3 size: 14 residues. CDR3 in amino acids: CASSPNTGHEKLFF. For the CDR3, the DNA is TGTGCCAGCAGCCCTAATACCGGGCACGAAAAACTGTTTTTT.

The table lists this clonotype with a few counts. Here the CDR3 DNA reads TGTGCCAGCGGGGGGGATATGAACACTGAAGCTTTCTTT. Its protein product is CASGGDMNTEAFF. The rearrangement uses TRBV27 and TRBJ1-1; possibly TRBD1 for D (5 bases). The CDR3 is made up of 13 amino acids. Germline V lookup: CDR1 MNHEY, CDR2 SMNVEV (reference sequence). Trimming stripped 8 bases from V and 0 bases from J, with 10 bases between.